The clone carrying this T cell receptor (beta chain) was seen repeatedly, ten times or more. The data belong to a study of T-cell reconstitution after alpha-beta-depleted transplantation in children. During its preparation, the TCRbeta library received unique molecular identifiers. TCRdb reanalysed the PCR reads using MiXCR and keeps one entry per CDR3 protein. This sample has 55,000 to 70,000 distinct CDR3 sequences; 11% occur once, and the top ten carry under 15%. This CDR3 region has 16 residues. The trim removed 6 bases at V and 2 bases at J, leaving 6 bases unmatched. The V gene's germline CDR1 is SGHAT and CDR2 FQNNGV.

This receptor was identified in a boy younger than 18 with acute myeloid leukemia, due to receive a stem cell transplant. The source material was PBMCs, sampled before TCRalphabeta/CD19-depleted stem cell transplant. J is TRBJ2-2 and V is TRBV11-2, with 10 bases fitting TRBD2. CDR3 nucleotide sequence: TGTGCCAGCAGTCCTTGGACTAGCGGTAACACCGGGGAGCTGTTTTTT. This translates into CASSPWTSGNTGELFF.